A selection of T cell receptor beta chains follows, all from one sample in a study of T cell changes during pregnancy in multiple sclerosis. Method: immunoSEQ multiplex PCR; TCRdb's copy keeps in-frame clones and lacks some. The table records 40,000 to 50,000 clones, 90% to 95% of them present only once. The sample consisted of CD8+ T cells from peripheral blood mononuclear cells, taken after pregnancy. The receptors come from a female donor with multiple sclerosis, enrolled in a pregnancy study. Each CDR3 is given without its conserved first and last residue. Fields, in order: CDR3 protein, V gene, J gene.

cdr3_aa: SVSGGGGMDEQF
v_call: TRBV29-1
j_call: TRBJ2-1

cdr3_aa: ASSPTTGKETQY
v_call: TRBV4-1
j_call: TRBJ2-5

cdr3_aa: ASSPIVHIEEPEAF
v_call: TRBV4-1
j_call: TRBJ1-1

cdr3_aa: ASSDLAGGGTDTQY
v_call: TRBV9
j_call: TRBJ2-3

cdr3_aa: ASSFWRKAYNEQF
v_call: TRBV28
j_call: TRBJ2-1

cdr3_aa: ASSGPYSNQPQH
v_call: TRBV7-9
j_call: TRBJ1-5

cdr3_aa: ASSVEEGPYEQY
v_call: TRBV9
j_call: TRBJ2-7

cdr3_aa: ASSVGQGGFYEQY
v_call: TRBV19
j_call: TRBJ2-7

cdr3_aa: ASTTLAGEYNEQF
v_call: TRBV27
j_call: TRBJ2-1

cdr3_aa: ASSSAAGGVDEQF
v_call: TRBV7-9
j_call: TRBJ2-1

cdr3_aa: ASSPLAGGYEQY
v_call: TRBV27
j_call: TRBJ2-7

cdr3_aa: ASSQSNFTGLLDGGAEQF
v_call: TRBV23-1
j_call: TRBJ2-1

cdr3_aa: ASSSHPSGLSTDTQY
v_call: TRBV5-1
j_call: TRBJ2-3

cdr3_aa: ASSQGGTGVLEQF
v_call: TRBV4-1
j_call: TRBJ2-1

cdr3_aa: ASSLEGHYDNEQF
v_call: TRBV7-2
j_call: TRBJ2-1

cdr3_aa: ASSLSPRTAGNTIY
v_call: TRBV7-9
j_call: TRBJ1-3

cdr3_aa: ASSDDRALNTEAF
v_call: TRBV10-1
j_call: TRBJ1-1

cdr3_aa: ASSAELLTDTQY
v_call: TRBV7-6
j_call: TRBJ2-3

cdr3_aa: ASSTQMADSYNEQF
v_call: TRBV21-1
j_call: TRBJ2-1

cdr3_aa: ASSQDLGTGDGYT
v_call: TRBV4-1
j_call: TRBJ1-2

cdr3_aa: ASSHRTGENVDGYT
v_call: TRBV4-1
j_call: TRBJ1-2

cdr3_aa: ASSSTRGSRETQY
v_call: TRBV7-7
j_call: TRBJ2-5

cdr3_aa: ASSFRDRESDYGYT
v_call: TRBV5-1
j_call: TRBJ1-2

cdr3_aa: ASSFGSRETQY
v_call: TRBV28
j_call: TRBJ2-5

cdr3_aa: ASSDSAGVDTQY
v_call: TRBV6-4
j_call: TRBJ2-3

cdr3_aa: ASSQVGGDPLEQY
v_call: TRBV14
j_call: TRBJ2-7

cdr3_aa: ASSLGGLGNEQF
v_call: TRBV7-9
j_call: TRBJ2-1

cdr3_aa: ASSQDLTGHIGNTIY
v_call: TRBV4-2
j_call: TRBJ1-3